The rows below give T cell receptor beta chains drawn from one sample of a study of blood T cell repertoires in COVID-19. The protocol was immunoSEQ multiplex PCR, while the TCRdb copy is restricted to in-frame clones and leaves out a portion. The table has about 28,000 clones, 89% seen once; the top ten hold about 48%. Sequencing input: peripheral blood. The receptor source for this set is a human donor with acute or convalescent COVID-19. The donor label of this sample is uncertain. The CDR3 runs from the conserved cysteine through the conserved F or W. A D gene is named only where the DNA matches it firmly. The size entry is marked missing in some rows and otherwise reads once, few, many or a size class.

CASSQDQWETQYF	TGCGCCAGCAGCCAAGATCAGTGGGAGACCCAGTACTTC	NA	TRBV4-1	TRBJ2-5	NA
CASILGTSNTEAFF	TGTGCCAGCATCCTGGGGACATCGAACACTGAAGCTTTCTTT	NA	TRBV6-6	TRBJ1-1	NA
CASSLAQGGSPLHF	TGTGCCAGCAGCTTAGCGCAGGGAGGGTCACCCCTCCACTTT	few	TRBV7-6	TRBJ1-6	NA
CASSPNTGGYNSPLHF	TGTGCCAGCTCACCAAACACAGGGGGCTATAATTCACCCCTCCACTTT	NA	TRBV18	TRBJ1-6	TRBD1
CASRGDRYSTDTQYF	TGCGCCAGCAGAGGGGACAGGTATAGCACAGATACGCAGTATTTT	NA	TRBV5-1	TRBJ2-3	TRBD1
CASSVRTGGLYGYTF	TGCGCCAGCAGTGTACGGACAGGGGGTTTATATGGCTACACCTTC	NA	TRBV10-2	TRBJ1-2	TRBD1
CASSSLARSYEQYF	TGTGCCAGCAGCTCACTAGCGCGCTCCTACGAGCAGTACTTC	NA	TRBV11-3	TRBJ2-7	TRBD2
CASSLDVTTSLFF	TGTGCCAGCAGCTTAGACGTGACTACCTCGCTGTTCTTC	NA	TRBV7-9	TRBJ2-1	NA
CASRAMGPTDDALHF	TGCGCCAGCAGAGCTATGGGGCCCACCGATGACGCCCTCCACTTT	medium-sized	TRBV4-1	TRBJ1-6	NA
CASSVARGGGYGYTF	TGTGCCAGCAGCGTAGCTAGAGGGGGCGGCTATGGCTACACCTTC	NA	TRBV9	TRBJ1-2	TRBD1
CASSPGHDNSPLHF	TGTGCCAGCAGCCCGGGACACGATAATTCACCCCTCCACTTT	NA	TRBV9	TRBJ1-6	NA
CSVAAGTGGANQPQHF	TGCAGCGTCGCTGCCGGGACAGGGGGTGCAAATCAGCCCCAGCATTTT	NA	TRBV29-1	TRBJ1-5	TRBD1
CASSLSGTSGFGSGANVLTF	TGTGCCAGCAGCTTATCAGGGACTAGCGGATTCGGCTCTGGGGCCAACGTCCTGACTTTC	NA	TRBV7-3	TRBJ2-6	TRBD2
CASSKTPGIGELFF	TGCGCCAGCAGCAAAACCCCAGGGATAGGGGAGCTGTTTTTT	NA	TRBV4-1	TRBJ2-2	NA